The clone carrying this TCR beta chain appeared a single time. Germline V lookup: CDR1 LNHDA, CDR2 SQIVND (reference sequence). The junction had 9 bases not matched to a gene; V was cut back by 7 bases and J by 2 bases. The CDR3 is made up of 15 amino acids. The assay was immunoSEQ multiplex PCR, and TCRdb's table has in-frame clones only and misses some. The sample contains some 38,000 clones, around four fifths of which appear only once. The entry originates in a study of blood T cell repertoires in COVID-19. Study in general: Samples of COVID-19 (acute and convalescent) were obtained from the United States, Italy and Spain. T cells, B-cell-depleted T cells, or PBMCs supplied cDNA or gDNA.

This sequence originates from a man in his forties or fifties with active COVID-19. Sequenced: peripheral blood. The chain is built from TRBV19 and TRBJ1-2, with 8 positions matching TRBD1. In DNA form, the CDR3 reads TGTGCCAGTACCACCGGACAGGGCGTCAACTATGGCTACACCTTC. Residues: CASTTGQGVNYGYTF.